This T cell receptor beta chain stems from a study of blood T cell repertoires in COVID-19. Across the study: COVID-19 samples, acute and convalescent, were from the United States, Italy and Spain. PBMCs, B-cell-depleted T cells, or T cells were the source of the cDNA or gDNA that made up the material.

How the authors handled the data: Amplification with reference gene primers provided the estimates of nucleated cell counts. The assay was immunoSEQ multiplex PCR, and TCRdb's table has in-frame clones only and misses some. The V and J calls and clone size come from that table; D and trimming were worked out from the DNA. The sample shows 25,000 to 35,000 clones, around 93% of them seen only once. The CDR3 totals 16 residues. Germline V gives CDR1 SGDLS, CDR2 YYNGEE. V lost 0 bases, J lost 4 bases, and 16 bases lay in between. The origin of this receptor is a human donor with active COVID-19. The donor label of this sample is uncertain. Material: peripheral blood. V gene TRBV9 combines with J gene TRBJ2-5; tentatively, D is TRBD1 (5 bases). CDR3 loop: CASSVATWGRLETQYF. CDR3 sequence (DNA): TGTGCCAGCAGCGTAGCTACGTGGGGCAGGTTAGAGACCCAGTACTTC.